This TCR beta chain was sequenced during a study of response to subunit inactivated influenza vaccine. The CDR3 loop spans 14 amino acids. Germline loops: CDR1 ENHRY, CDR2 SYGVKD. Trimming removed 0 bases from V and 2 bases from J, with 8 bases in between. In TCRdb, the RT-PCR reads were re-called with MiXCR into one record per CDR3 protein. The sample records about 570,000 distinct CDR3 sequences, over 9% being singletons. In addition, the sample was reused for a study of T cells expressing NK-cell markers. This second study notes: 5'RACE template switching with UMIs generated TCR beta cDNA.

Specimen: PBMCs from blood, collected on the day of vaccination. The clonotype comes from a man in his fifties or sixties who received an inactivated influenza vaccine. This chain joins TRBV10-3 and TRBJ2-7; unclear D gene. The CDR3 reads CAISESASTYEQYF. The CDR3, as DNA: TGTGCCATCAGTGAGTCGGCATCCACCTACGAGCAGTACTTC.